The 21 T cell receptor beta chains presented below share a single source sample, sequenced in a study of T-cell memory formation after mild COVID-19. Via MiXCR, TCRdb re-called the 5' RACE reads, giving one row per CDR3 protein. The sample has under 70,000 distinct CDR3 sequences, over 8.5% seen once. The sequenced material came from PBMCs or a T cell subset sorted from them (not recorded which). The receptors shown here come from a young man who had mild COVID-19 (a few samples of this study predate the infection). Cell type and time point are not known.

The gene calls are TRBV18 and TRBJ2-6; 14 bases map to TRBD2. Germline lookup yields CDR1 KGHSH and CDR2 LQKENI. This CDR3 comprises 19 residues. J lost 0 bases, V lost 5 bases, and 6 bases had no gene match. The DNA for the CDR3 is TGTGCCAGCTCATCTAGACTAGCGGGGGGGCGCTCTGGGGCCAACGTCCTGACTTTC. Its translation is CASSSRLAGGRSGANVLTF.

By proportion, this clonotype is medium-sized. This chain links TRBV5-1 with TRBJ1-1; D is ambiguous. V was pared by 2 bases and J by 2 bases, with 1 base between. This CDR3 contains 11 residues. Germline lookup yields CDR1 SGHRS and CDR2 YFSETQ. Here the CDR3 reads CASSFNTEAFF. The CDR3 region has the DNA TGCGCCAGCAGCTTTAACACTGAAGCTTTCTTT.

The chain's CDR3 is CASSHSPRNYGYTF. CDR3 in DNA: TGCGCCAGCAGCCATAGCCCGCGCAACTATGGCTACACCTTC. The chain joins TRBV4-3 to TRBJ1-2; D unclear. The germline V gene has CDR1 LGHNA and CDR2 YSLEER. The length of the CDR3 is 14 residues. V was clipped by 3 bases and J by 2 bases, with 10 bases between them.

The CDR3 sequence is CASSVSGQYTGELFF. For the CDR3, the DNA is TGTGCCAGCAGCGTATCCGGACAGTACACCGGGGAGCTGTTTTTT. This chain joins TRBV9 and TRBJ2-2; maybe TRBD1 (6 bases). The CDR3 totals 15 residues. The V gene's germline CDR1 is SGDLS and CDR2 YYNGEE. Trimming cost V 1 base and J 3 bases, with 10 bases left between them.

The chain couples TRBV20-1 to TRBJ1-2; 7 positions match TRBD1. V shed 3 bases and J 4 bases; nucleotides not matched to a gene: 2. The length of the CDR3 is 12 residues. In germline, CDR1 is DFQATT, CDR2 SNEGSKA (reference sequence). The CDR3 DNA is TGCAGTGCTAGCAGGGGGACCTATGGCTACACCTTC. It encodes CSASRGTYGYTF.

V usage is TRBV7-2 and J usage is TRBJ2-2, with D unclear. Trimming removed 1 base at V and 5 bases at J, with 8 bases between. The CDR3 extends over 14 amino acids. Germline V CDR1 and CDR2: SGHTA, FQGNSA. CDR3 protein: CASSLEGGTGELFF. The CDR3 coding sequence is TGTGCCAGCAGCTTAGAGGGCGGTACCGGGGAGCTGTTTTTT.

This clonotype has at least ten counts. V is TRBV20-1 and J is TRBJ2-5, with D perhaps TRBD2 (6 bases). This CDR3 spans 13 amino acids. Germline lookup yields CDR1 DFQATT and CDR2 SNEGSKA (reference sequence). V was shortened by 5 bases and J by 4 bases, with 14 bases between the two germline ends. In DNA, the CDR3 is TGCAGTGCTCGGGACTCCTTAACAGAGACCCAGTACTTC. Translating it yields CSARDSLTETQYF.

The chain employs TRBV11-2 and TRBJ2-1; no reliable D call. CDR1 is SGHAT and CDR2 is FQNNGV in the germline V gene. CDR3 length: 14 residues. The V gene lost 4 bases and the J gene lost 0 bases, with 7 bases spanning the gap. CDR3 in amino acids: CASSSEPSYNEQFF. The DNA of the CDR3 is TGTGCCAGCAGCTCGGAACCCTCCTACAATGAGCAGTTCTTC.

The sample holds a few counts of this clonotype. The gene calls are TRBV5-6 and TRBJ2-5; D gene unclear. CDR3 length: 13 amino acids. Germline V CDR1 and CDR2: SGHDT, YYEEEE. Trimming cost V 3 bases and J 5 bases, with 11 bases left between them. CDR3 DNA: TGTGCCAGCAGCTATAGAGGTGTTGAGACCCAGTACTTC. As protein: CASSYRGVETQYF.

This clonotype was observed a handful of times. The chain combines TRBV24-1 with TRBJ2-1, with TRBD1 matching 8 bases. CDR1 is KGHDR, CDR2 SFDVKD, per germline. The junction had 7 bases not matched to a gene; V was cut back by 4 bases and J by 3 bases. The CDR3 runs 16 residues. The CDR3 DNA sequence: TGTGCCACCAGTGAGAAAGGACAGGGATACTACAATGAGCAGTTCTTC. This translates into CATSEKGQGYYNEQFF.

In its sample, this clonotype is medium-sized (0.01 to 0.1%). The chain links TRBV7-9 to TRBJ2-1; maybe TRBD2 (5 bases). The CDR3 is 15 amino acids. The germline gives CDR1 SEHNR, CDR2 FQNEAQ (reference sequence). Trimming stripped 1 base from V and 5 bases from J, with 12 bases between. The CDR3 is CASSLVASNHNEQFF. In DNA, the CDR3 is TGTGCCAGCAGCTTAGTGGCTAGCAACCACAATGAGCAGTTCTTC.

This clonotype appeared many times. The chain joins TRBV12-3 or TRBV12-4 to TRBJ2-3, with D perhaps TRBD1 (5 bases). V lost 7 bases and J lost 1, with 12 bases in between. The CDR3 sequence is 14 residues long. In DNA form, the CDR3 reads TGTGCCAGCACCATTGGGGCAGGCACAGATACGCAGTATTTT. It specifies CASTIGAGTDTQYF.

This clonotype has a count of ten or more. The rearrangement links TRBV20-1 to TRBJ1-5; D not certain. Trimming stripped 3 bases from V and 3 bases from J, with 21 bases between. The CDR3 is 17 amino acids. Germline V CDR1 and CDR2: DFQATT, SNEGSKA (reference sequence). The CDR3 sequence: CSARPRAGRGPNQPQHF. DNA of the CDR3: TGCAGTGCTAGGCCCCGGGCGGGCCGAGGCCCCAATCAGCCCCAGCATTTT.

The chain joins TRBV6-6 to TRBJ1-4; tentatively, D is TRBD1 (6 bases). The V end was cut by 4 bases, the J end by 7 bases, with 16 bases between. CDR1 is MNHNY and CDR2 is SVGAGI in the germline V gene (reference sequence). This CDR3 spans 15 amino acids. DNA of the CDR3: TGTGCCAGCAGTTTCCACAGGGTGGAGGTTGAAAAACTGTTTTTT. It codes for CASSFHRVEVEKLFF.

This clonotype occurred many times. The chain has TRBV5-1 and TRBJ1-1; no firm D call. CDR3 length: 14 residues. V lost 0 bases to trimming and J lost 8 bases, with 14 bases between them. CDR1 SGHRS and CDR2 YFSETQ come from the germline V gene. The CDR3 DNA sequence: TGCGCCAGCAGCTTGGCCCCGCGCCCCCAAGAAGCTTTCTTT. Amino acids: CASSLAPRPQEAFF.

For this clonotype: A much larger clone sits a single nucleotide away, making a read error possible. V and J are TRBV15 and TRBJ2-3; D is unresolved. Germline V gene lookup returns CDR1 LNHNV and CDR2 YYDKDF (reference sequence). The CDR3 spans 14 residues. CDR3 in amino acids: CANSREEWADTQYF. For the CDR3, the DNA is TGTGCCAACAGCAGAGAAGAGTGGGCAGATACGCAGTATTTT.

This clonotype was detected ten times or more. In DNA, the CDR3 is TGTGCCAGCTCAGACCGCGGGGGCGGAACAGATACGCAGTATTTT. It yields the protein CASSDRGGGTDTQYF. The rearrangement links TRBV7-3 to TRBJ2-3; the D gene is possibly TRBD2 (7 bases). The CDR3 is made up of 15 amino acids. V was shortened by 8 bases and J by 3 bases, with 18 bases between the two germline ends. Germline V gene lookup returns CDR1 SGHTA and CDR2 FQGTGA.

The V gene is TRBV10-3, the J gene TRBJ2-5; D gene ambiguous. The germline CDR1 and CDR2 sequences are ENHRY and SYGVKD. The ends were cut back, 0 bases at V and 0 bases at J, with 2 bases in the middle. The CDR3 sequence is 13 residues long. This chain's CDR3 is CAISESNQETQYF. CDR3 sequence (DNA): TGTGCCATCAGTGAGTCGAACCAAGAGACCCAGTACTTC.

This clonotype was detected many times. The rearrangement links TRBV18 to TRBJ2-7; TRBD1 might be the D (6 bases). The germline V gene has CDR1 KGHSH and CDR2 LQKENI. The CDR3 has 12 residues. The V and J ends lost 3 bases and 3 bases respectively, with 6 bases between them. CDR3 in DNA: TGTGCCAGCTCACCGGACAGCTACGAGCAGTACGTC. Translating gives CASSPDSYEQYV.

This clonotype has a handful of counts. The chain couples TRBV4-2 to TRBJ2-1; 10 positions match TRBD2. There are 15 residues in the CDR3. J lost 8 bases, V lost 1 base, and 5 bases had no gene match. CDR1 is LGHNA and CDR2 is YNFKEQ in the germline V gene. The CDR3 loop reads CASSQGASGGYEQFF. The CDR3 nucleotides read TGTGCCAGCAGCCAAGGAGCTAGCGGGGGTTATGAGCAGTTCTTC.

This clonotype has at least ten counts. This sequence joins TRBV7-9 and TRBJ2-7; TRBD1 matches at 8 bases. This CDR3 has 16 amino acids. Germline V gene lookup returns CDR1 SEHNR and CDR2 FQNEAQ (reference sequence). V shed 4 bases, J shed 3 bases, and the junction held 11 bases outside the gene matches. CDR3: CASSSTQGARDYEQYF. For the CDR3, the DNA is TGTGCCAGCAGCTCGACCCAGGGGGCGCGTGACTACGAGCAGTACTTC.